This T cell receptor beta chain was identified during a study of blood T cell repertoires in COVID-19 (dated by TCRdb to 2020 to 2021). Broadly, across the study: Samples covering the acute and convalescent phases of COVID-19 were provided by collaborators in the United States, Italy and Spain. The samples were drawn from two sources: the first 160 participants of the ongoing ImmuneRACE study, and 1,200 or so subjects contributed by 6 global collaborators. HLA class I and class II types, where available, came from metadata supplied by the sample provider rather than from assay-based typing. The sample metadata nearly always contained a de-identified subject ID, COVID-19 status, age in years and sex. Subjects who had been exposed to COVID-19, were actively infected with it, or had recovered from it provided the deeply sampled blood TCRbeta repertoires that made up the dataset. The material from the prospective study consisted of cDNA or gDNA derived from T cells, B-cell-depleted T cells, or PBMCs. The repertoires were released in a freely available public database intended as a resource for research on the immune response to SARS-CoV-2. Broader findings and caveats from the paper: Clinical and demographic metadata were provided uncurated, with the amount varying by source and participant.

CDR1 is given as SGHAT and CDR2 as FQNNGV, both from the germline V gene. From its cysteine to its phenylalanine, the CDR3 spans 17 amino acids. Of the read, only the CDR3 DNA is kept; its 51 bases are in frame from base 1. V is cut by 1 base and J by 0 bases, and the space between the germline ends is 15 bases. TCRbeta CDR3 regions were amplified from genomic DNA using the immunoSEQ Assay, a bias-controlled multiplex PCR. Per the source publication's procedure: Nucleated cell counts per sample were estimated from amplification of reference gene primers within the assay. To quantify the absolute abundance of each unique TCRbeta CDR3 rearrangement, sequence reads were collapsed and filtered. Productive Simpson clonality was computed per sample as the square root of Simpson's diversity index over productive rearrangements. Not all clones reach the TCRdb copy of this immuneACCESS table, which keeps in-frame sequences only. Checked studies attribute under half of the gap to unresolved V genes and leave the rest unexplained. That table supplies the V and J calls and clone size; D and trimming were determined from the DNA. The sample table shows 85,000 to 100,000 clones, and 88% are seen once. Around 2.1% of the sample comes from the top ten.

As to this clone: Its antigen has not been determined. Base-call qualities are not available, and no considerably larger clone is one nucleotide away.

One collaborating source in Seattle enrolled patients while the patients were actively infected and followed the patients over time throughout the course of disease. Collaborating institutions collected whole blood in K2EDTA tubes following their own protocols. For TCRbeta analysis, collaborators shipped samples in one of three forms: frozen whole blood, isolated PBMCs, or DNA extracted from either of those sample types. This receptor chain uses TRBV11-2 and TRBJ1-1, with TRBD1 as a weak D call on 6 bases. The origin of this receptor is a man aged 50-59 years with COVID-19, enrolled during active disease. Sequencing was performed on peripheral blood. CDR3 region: CASSLVGGGRVNTEAFF. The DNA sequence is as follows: TGTGCCAGCAGCTTAGTAGGGGGGGGTCGCGTGAACACTGAAGCTTTCTTT.